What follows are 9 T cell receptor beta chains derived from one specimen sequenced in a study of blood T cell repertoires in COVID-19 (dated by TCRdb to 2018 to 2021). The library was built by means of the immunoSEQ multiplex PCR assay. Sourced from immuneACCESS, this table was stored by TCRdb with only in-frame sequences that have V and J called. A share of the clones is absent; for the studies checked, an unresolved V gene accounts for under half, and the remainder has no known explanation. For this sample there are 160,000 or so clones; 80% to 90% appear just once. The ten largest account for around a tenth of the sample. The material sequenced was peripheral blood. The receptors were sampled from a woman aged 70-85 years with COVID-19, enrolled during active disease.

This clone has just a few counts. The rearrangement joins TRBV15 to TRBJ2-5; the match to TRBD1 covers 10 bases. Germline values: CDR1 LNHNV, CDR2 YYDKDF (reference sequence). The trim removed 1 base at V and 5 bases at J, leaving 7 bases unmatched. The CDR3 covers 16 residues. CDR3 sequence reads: CATSRVTGGGGETQYF. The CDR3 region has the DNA TGTGCCACCAGCAGAGTGACAGGGGGCGGTGGGGAGACCCAGTACTTC.

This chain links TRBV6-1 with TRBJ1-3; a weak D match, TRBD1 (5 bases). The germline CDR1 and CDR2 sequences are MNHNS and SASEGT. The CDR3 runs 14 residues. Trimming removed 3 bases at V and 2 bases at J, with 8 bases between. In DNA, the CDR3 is TGTGCCAGCAGTGACGCCAGGGCTGGAAACACCATATATTTT. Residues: CASSDARAGNTIYF.

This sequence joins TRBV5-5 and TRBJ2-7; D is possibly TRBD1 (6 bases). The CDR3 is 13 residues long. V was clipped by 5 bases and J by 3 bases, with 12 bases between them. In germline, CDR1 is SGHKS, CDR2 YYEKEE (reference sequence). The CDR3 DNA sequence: TGTGCCAGCAGTTTTAACAGGGACTACGAGCAGTACTTC. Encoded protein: CASSFNRDYEQYF.

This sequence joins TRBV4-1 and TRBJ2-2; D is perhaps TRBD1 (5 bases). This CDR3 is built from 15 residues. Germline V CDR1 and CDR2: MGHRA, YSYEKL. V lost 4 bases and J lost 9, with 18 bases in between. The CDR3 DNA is TGCGCCAGCAGCCCCAGGCAAAGGGGTAACAGGGAGCTGTTTTTT. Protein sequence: CASSPRQRGNRELFF.

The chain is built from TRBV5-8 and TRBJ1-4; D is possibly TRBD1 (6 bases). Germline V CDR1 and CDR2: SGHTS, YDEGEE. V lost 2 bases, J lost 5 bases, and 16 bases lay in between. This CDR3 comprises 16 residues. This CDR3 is CASSFGRTALNEKLFF. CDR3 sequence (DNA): TGTGCCAGCAGCTTCGGCCGGACAGCCTTAAATGAAAAACTGTTTTTT.

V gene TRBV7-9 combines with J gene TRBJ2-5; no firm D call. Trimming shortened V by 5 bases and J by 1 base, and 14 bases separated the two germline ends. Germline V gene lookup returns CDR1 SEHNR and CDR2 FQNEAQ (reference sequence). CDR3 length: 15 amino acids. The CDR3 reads CASSLDRRLQETQYF. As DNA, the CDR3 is TGTGCCAGCAGCCTCGACCGACGACTCCAAGAGACCCAGTACTTC.

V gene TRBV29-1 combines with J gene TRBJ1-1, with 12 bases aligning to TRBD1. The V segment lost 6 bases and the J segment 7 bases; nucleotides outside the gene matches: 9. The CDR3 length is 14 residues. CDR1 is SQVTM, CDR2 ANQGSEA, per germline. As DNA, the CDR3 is TGCAGCGTATCACAGGGGACAGGGGGCTTTGAAGCTTTCTTT. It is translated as CSVSQGTGGFEAFF. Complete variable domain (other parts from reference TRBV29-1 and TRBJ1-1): SAVISQKPSRDICQRGTSLTIQCQVDSQVTMMFWYRQQPGQSLTLIATANQGSEATYESGFVIDKFPISRPNLTFSTLTVSNMSPEDSSIYLCSVSQGTGGFEAFFGQGTRLTVV.

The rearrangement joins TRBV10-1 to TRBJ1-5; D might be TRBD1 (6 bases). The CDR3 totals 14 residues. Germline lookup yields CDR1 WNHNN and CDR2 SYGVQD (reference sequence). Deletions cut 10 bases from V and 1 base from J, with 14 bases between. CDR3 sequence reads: CATQGSPSNQPQHF. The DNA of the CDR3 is TGCGCCACCCAGGGGAGTCCGAGCAATCAGCCCCAGCATTTT.

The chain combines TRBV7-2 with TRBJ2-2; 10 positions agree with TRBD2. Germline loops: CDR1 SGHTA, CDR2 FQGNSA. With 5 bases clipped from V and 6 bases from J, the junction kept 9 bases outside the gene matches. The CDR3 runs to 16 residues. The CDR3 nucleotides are TGTGCCAGCAGCAAGCCTAGCGGGGGTACTTCCGGGGAGCTGTTTTTT. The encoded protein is CASSKPSGGTSGELFF.